This T cell receptor beta chain originates from a study of shared clonotypes between healthy human individuals. Concerning this clone itself: Its antigen is undetermined.

The investigators split CD4+ cells into a CD45RA+ naive subset and a CD45RA-negative memory subset. Study-wide results and caveats: Large depth notwithstanding, sorted-subset sequencing proved incomplete by rarefaction. Memory subsets had estimated richness that was generally smaller than that of naive subsets.

At the deep level, the assay was run. TCRdb keeps only in-frame clones here, not all; method: immunoSEQ multiplex PCR. The table lists 850,000 to 1,200,000 clones, 65% to 75% of them singletons, with about 1.5% in the top ten. This TCR derives from a man in his late teens or twenties in good health. The sequenced sample consisted of memory CD4+ T cells sorted from blood. Subset in this sample: CD45RA-negative fraction.

CDR3 region: CASSQASGKVTDTQYF. The CDR3 DNA follows: TGCGCCAGCAGCCAAGCTAGCGGAAAAGTCACAGATACGCAGTATTTT. The chain joins TRBV4-3 to TRBJ2-3; 7 nucleotides agree with TRBD2. V shed 1 base and J 2 bases; nucleotides not matched to a gene: 6. The CDR3 contains 16 residues. Germline V CDR1 and CDR2: LGHNA, YSLEER.